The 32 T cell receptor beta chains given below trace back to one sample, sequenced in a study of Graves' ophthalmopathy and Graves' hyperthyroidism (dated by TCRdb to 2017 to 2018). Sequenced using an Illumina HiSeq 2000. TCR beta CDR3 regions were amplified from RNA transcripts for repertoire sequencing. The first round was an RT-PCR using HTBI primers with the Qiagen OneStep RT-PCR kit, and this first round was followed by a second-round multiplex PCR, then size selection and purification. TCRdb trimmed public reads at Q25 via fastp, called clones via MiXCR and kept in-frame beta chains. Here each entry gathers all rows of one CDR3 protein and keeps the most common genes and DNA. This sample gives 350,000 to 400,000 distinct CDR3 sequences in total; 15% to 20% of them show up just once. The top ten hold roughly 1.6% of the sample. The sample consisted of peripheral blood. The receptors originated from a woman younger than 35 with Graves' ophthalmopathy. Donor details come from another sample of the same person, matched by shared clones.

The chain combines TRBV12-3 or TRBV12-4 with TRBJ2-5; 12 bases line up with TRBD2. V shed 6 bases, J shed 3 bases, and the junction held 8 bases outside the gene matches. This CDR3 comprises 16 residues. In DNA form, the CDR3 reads TGTGCCAGCAGCCCGGATCTAGCGGGAGGGAAAGAGACCCAGTACTTC. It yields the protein CASSPDLAGGKETQYF.

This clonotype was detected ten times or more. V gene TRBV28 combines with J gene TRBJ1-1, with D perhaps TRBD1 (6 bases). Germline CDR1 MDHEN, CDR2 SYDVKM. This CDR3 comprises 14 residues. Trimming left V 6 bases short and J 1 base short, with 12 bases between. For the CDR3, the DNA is TGTGCCAGCAGCTTTATACAGGGGAACACTGAAGCTTTCTTT. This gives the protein CASSFIQGNTEAFF.

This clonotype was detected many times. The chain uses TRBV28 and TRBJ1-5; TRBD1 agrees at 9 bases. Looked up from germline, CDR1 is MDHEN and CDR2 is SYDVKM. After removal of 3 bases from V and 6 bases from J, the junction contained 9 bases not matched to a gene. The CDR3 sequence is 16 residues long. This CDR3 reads CASSFLRDRVGQPQHF. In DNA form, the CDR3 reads TGTGCCAGCAGTTTCCTCCGGGACAGGGTTGGTCAGCCCCAGCATTTT.

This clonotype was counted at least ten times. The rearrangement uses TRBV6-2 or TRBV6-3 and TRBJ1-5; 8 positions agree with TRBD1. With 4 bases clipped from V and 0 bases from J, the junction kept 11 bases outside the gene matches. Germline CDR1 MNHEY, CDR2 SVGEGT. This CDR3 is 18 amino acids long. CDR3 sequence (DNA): TGTGCCAGCAGTTCCCGACAGGGGAGGGGGGATAGCAATCAGCCCCAGCATTTT. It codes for CASSSRQGRGDSNQPQHF.

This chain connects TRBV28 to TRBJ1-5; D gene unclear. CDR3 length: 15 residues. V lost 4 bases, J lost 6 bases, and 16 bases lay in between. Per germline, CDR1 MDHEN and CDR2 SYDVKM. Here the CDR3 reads CASSSPWGNFQPQHF. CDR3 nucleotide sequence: TGTGCCAGCAGTTCACCCTGGGGAAATTTTCAGCCCCAGCATTTT.

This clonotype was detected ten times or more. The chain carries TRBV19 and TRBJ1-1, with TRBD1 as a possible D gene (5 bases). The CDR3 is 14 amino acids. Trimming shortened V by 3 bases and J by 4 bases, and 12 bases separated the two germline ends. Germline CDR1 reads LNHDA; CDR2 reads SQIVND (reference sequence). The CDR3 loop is CASSIRGDGTEAFF. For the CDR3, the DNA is TGTGCCAGTAGTATCCGCGGGGACGGCACTGAAGCTTTCTTT.

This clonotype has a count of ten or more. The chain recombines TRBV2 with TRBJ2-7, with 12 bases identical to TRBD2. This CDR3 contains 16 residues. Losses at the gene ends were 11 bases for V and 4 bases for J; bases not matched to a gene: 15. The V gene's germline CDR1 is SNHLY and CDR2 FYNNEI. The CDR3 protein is CASTSSPTSGSYEQYF. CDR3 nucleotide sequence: TGTGCCTCCACCTCGTCTCCGACTAGCGGGAGTTACGAGCAGTACTTC.

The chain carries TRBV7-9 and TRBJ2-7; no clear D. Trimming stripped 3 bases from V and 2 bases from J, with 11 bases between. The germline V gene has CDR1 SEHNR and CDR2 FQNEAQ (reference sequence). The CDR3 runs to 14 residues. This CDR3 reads CASSLGQNPYEQYF. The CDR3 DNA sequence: TGTGCCAGCAGCTTGGGTCAGAACCCCTACGAGCAGTACTTC.

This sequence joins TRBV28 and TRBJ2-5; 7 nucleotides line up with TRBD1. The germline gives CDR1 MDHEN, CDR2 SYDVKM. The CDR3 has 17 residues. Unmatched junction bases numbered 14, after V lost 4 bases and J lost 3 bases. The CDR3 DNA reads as TGTGCCAGCAGTTCACCCTGGCCGTCAGGGACAGAAGAGACCCAGTACTTC. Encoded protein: CASSSPWPSGTEETQYF.

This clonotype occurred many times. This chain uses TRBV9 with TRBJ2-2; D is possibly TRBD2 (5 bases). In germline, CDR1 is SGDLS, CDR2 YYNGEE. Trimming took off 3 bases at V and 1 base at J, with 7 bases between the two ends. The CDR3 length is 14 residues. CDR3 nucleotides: TGTGCCAGCAGCGCACTAGTGAACACCGGGGAGCTGTTTTTT. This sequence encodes CASSALVNTGELFF.

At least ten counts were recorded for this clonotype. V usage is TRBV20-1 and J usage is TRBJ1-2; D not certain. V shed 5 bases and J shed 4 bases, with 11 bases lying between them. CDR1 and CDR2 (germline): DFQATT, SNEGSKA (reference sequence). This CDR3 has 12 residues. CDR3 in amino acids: CSAVLPPYGYTF. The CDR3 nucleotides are TGCAGTGCTGTATTGCCGCCCTATGGCTACACCTTC.

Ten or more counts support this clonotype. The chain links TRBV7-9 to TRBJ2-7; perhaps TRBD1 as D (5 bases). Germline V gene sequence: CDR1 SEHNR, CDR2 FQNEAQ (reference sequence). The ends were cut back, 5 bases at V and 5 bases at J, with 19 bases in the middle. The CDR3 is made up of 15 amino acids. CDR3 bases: TGTGCCAGCAGCCCCTGGCGTGGGGCGGCGGACGAGCAGTACTTC. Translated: CASSPWRGAADEQYF.

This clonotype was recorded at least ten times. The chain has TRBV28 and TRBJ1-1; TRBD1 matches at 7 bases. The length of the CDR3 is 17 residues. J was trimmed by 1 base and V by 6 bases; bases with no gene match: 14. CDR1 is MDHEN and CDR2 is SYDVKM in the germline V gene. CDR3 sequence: CASRGMEGGTTNTEAFF. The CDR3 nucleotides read TGTGCCAGCAGGGGGATGGAAGGGGGCACAACGAACACTGAAGCTTTCTTT.

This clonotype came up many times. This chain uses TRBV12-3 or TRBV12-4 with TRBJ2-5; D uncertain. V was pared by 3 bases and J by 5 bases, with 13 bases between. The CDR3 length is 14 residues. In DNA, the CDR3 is TGTGCCAGCAGTTTTACTTCCCTGAGGGAGACCCAGTACTTC. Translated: CASSFTSLRETQYF.

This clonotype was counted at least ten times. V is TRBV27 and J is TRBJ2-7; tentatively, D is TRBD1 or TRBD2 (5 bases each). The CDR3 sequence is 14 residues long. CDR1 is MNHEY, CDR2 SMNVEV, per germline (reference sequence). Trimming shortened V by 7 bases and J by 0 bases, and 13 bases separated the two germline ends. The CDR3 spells CASTPGRNSYEQYF. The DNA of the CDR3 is TGTGCCAGCACCCCGGGACGGAACTCCTACGAGCAGTACTTC.

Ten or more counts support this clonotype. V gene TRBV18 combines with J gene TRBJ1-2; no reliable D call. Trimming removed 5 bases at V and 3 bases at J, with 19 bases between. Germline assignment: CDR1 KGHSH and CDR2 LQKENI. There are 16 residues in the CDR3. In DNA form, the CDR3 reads TGTGCCAGCTCAACCACAACGGGTTATGGGTACTATGGCTACACCTTC. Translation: CASSTTTGYGYYGYTF.

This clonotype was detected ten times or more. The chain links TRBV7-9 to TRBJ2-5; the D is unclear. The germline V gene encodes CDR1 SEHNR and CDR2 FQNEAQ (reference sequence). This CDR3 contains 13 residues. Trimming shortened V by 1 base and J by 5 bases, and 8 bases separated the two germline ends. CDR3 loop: CASSLVNWETQYF. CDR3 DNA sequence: TGTGCCAGCAGCTTAGTTAATTGGGAGACCCAGTACTTC.

The CDR3 sequence is CASGNSGQETQYF. The DNA for the CDR3 is TGTGCCAGCGGTAACAGCGGACAAGAGACCCAGTACTTC. This sequence joins TRBV6-4 and TRBJ2-5, with a tentative D call TRBD2 (5 bases). Germline V CDR1 and CDR2: MRHNA, SNTAGT. V was clipped by 8 bases and J by 2 bases, with 12 bases between them. This CDR3 spans 13 amino acids.

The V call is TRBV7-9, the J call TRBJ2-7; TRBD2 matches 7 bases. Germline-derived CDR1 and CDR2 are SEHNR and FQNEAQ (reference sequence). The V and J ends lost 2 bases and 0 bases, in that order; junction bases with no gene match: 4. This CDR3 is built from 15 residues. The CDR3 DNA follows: TGTGCCAGCAGCTTACAGCGGGGAAGCTCCTACGAGCAGTACTTC. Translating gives CASSLQRGSSYEQYF.

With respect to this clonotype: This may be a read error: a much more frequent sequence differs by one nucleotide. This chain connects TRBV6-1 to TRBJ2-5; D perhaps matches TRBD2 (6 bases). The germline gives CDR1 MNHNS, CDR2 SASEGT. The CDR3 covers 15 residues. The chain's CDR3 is CANSPRGRGQETQYF. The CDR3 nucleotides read TGTGCCAACAGTCCCCGTGGGCGGGGCCAAGAGACCCAGTACTTC.

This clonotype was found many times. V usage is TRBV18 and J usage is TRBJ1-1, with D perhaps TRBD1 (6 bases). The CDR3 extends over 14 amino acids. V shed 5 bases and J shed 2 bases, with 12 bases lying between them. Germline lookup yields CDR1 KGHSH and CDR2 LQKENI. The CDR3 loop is CASSLGTYNTEAFF. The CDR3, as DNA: TGTGCCAGCTCATTGGGGACATACAACACTGAAGCTTTCTTT.

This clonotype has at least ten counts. CDR3 region: CASSLAVPVYEQYF. CDR3 DNA sequence: TGTGCCAGCAGTCTAGCGGTGCCAGTCTACGAGCAGTACTTC. The chain links TRBV27 to TRBJ2-7; 7 bases map to TRBD2. CDR3 size: 14 residues. Per germline, CDR1 MNHEY and CDR2 SMNVEV (reference sequence). Trimming removed 5 bases from V and 3 bases from J; junction bases left unmatched: 7.

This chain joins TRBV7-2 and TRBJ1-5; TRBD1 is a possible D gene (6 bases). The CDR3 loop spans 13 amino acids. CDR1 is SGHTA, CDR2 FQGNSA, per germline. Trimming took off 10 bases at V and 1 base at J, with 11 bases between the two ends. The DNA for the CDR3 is TGTGCCACCGGGGGGGCCAGCAATCAGCCCCAGCATTTT. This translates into CATGGASNQPQHF.

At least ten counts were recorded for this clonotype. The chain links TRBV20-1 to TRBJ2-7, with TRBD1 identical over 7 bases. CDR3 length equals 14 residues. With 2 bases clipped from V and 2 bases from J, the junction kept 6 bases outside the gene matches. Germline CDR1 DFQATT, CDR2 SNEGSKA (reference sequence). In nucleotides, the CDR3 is TGCAGTGCTAGATTCAGGGACAGAACCTACGAGCAGTACTTC. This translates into CSARFRDRTYEQYF.

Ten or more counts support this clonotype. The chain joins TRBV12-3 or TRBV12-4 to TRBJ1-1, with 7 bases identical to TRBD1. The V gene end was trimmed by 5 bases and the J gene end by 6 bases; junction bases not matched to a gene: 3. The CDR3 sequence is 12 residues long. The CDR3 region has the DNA TGTGCCAGCAGTCTTACAGGGGCTGAAGCTTTCTTT. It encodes CASSLTGAEAFF.

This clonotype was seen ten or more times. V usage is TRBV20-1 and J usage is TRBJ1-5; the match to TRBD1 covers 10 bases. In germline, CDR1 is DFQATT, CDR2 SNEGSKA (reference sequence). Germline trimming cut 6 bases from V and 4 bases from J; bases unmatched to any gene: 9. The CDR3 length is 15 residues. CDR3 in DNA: TGCAGTGCCCGGGACAGGGGAAGGTCGAATCAGCCCCAGCATTTT. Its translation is CSARDRGRSNQPQHF.

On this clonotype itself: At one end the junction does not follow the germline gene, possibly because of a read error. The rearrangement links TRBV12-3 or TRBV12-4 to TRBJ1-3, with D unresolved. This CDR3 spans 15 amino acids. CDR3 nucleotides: TGTGCCAGCAGCTTAGAGAATCTCTCTGGAAACACCATATATTTT. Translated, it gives CASSLENLSGNTIYF.

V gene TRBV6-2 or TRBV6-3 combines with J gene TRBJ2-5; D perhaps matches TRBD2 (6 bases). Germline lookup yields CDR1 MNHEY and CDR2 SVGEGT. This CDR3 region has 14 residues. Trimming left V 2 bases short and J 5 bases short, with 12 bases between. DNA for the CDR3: TGTGCCAGCAGTTACCTGGCGGGGAGCGAGACCCAGTACTTC. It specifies CASSYLAGSETQYF.

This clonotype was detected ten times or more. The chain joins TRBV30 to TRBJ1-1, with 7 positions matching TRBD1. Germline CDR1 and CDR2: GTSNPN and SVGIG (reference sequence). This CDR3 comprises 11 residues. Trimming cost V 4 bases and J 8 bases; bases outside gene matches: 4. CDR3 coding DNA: TGTGCCTGGAACCGACAGGGAGAAGCTTTCTTT. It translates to CAWNRQGEAFF. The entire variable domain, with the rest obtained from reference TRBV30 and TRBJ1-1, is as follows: SQTIHQWPATLVQPVGSPLSLECTVEGTSNPNLYWYRQAAGRGLQLLFYSVGIGQISSEVPQNLSASRPQDRQFILSSKKLLLSDSGFYLCAWNRQGEAFFGQGTRLTVV.

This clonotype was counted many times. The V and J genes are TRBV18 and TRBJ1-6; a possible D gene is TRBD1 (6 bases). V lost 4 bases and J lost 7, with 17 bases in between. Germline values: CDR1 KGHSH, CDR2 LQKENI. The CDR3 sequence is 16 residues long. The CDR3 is CASSLLPGHWNSPLHF. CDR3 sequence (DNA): TGTGCCAGCTCACTACTACCGGGACACTGGAATTCACCCCTCCACTTT.

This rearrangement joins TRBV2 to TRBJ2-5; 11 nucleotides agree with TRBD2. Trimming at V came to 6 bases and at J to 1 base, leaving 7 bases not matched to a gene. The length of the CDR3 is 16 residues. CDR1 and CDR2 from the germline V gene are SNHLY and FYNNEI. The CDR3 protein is CASSALGTSGQETQYF. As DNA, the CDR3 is TGTGCCAGCAGCGCCCTTGGGACTAGCGGCCAAGAGACCCAGTACTTC.

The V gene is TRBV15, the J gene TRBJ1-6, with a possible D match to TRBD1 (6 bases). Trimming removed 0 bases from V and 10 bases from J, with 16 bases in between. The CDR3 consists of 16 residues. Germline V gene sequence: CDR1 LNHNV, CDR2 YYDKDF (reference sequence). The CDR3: CATSRDRARGESPLHF. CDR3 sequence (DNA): TGTGCCACCAGCAGAGATCGGGCCAGGGGAGAGTCACCCCTCCACTTT.